The 27 T cell receptor beta chains listed next were all sequenced from one sample in a study of blood T cell repertoires in COVID-19. Repertoires were generated with immunoSEQ multiplex PCR, while TCRdb's copy carries only in-frame clones and drops some. Among 230,000 or so clones listed, roughly 88% were seen once. Sequencing was carried out using PBMCs or T cells enriched from blood (not recorded which). The source of these receptors is a woman aged 40-49 years with acute COVID-19.

The chain recombines TRBV30 with TRBJ2-3, with D perhaps matching TRBD1 (6 bases). The ends were cut back, 6 bases at V and 0 bases at J, with 10 bases in the middle. This CDR3 is built from 13 residues. CDR1 and CDR2 from the germline V gene are GTSNPN and SVGIG (reference sequence). The CDR3 sequence is CACNRDSTDTQYF. Written as DNA, the CDR3 is TGTGCCTGCAACAGGGATAGCACAGATACGCAGTATTTT.

This clone was detected only a few times. The V gene is TRBV27, the J gene TRBJ1-2, with 9 bases aligning to TRBD1. Germline CDR1 is MNHEY and CDR2 is SMNVEV (reference sequence). The V segment lost 5 bases and the J segment 4 bases; nucleotides outside the gene matches: 8. The CDR3 consists of 15 residues. CDR3 in amino acids: CASSPRDRAIYGYTF. CDR3 in DNA: TGTGCCAGCAGTCCCCGGGACAGGGCGATCTATGGCTACACCTTC.

The CDR3 bases are TGTGCCAGCAGCCTAGCGGGGGGCGGGGGAGATACGCAGTATTTT. Encoded protein: CASSLAGGGGDTQYF. The chain links TRBV11-2 to TRBJ2-3; the match to TRBD2 covers 11 bases. CDR1 is SGHAT and CDR2 is FQNNGV in the germline V gene. CDR3 size: 15 residues. Losses at the gene ends were 5 bases for V and 5 bases for J; bases not matched to a gene: 6. The whole variable domain, remainder taken from reference TRBV11-2 and TRBJ2-3, is EAGVAQSPRYKIIEKRQSVAFWCNPISGHATLYWYQQILGQGPKLLIQFQNNGVVDDSQLPKDRFSAERLKGVDSTLKIQPAKLEDSAVYLCASSLAGGGGDTQYFGPGTRLTVL.

The chain couples TRBV3-1 (or the pseudogene TRBV3-2) to TRBJ2-1, with 8 bases lining up with TRBD2. The CDR3 spans 15 residues. Looked up from germline, CDR1 is LGHDT and CDR2 is YNNKEL (reference sequence). J gave up 2 bases and V 4 bases, and 4 bases lay outside the gene matches. CDR3: CASSLSGTAYNEQFF. For the CDR3, the DNA is TGTGCCAGCAGCCTTAGCGGGACCGCCTACAATGAGCAGTTCTTC.

This clone showed up just once. The chain carries TRBV5-1 and TRBJ2-1; possibly TRBD2 for D (5 bases). V lost 4 bases to trimming and J lost 8 bases, with 19 bases between them. From germline, CDR1 is SGHRS and CDR2 YFSETQ. The CDR3 is 15 residues long. Written as DNA, the CDR3 is TGCGCCAGCAGCAGGGAGACTGGTGTGGCCGATGAGCAGTTCTTC. It translates to CASSRETGVADEQFF.

V gene TRBV19 combines with J gene TRBJ1-1; D unresolved. Germline V gene data show CDR1 as LNHDA and CDR2 as SQIVND (reference sequence). V was trimmed by 3 bases and J by 4 bases, leaving 21 bases between them. This CDR3 contains 17 residues. The CDR3 region has the DNA TGTGCCAGTAGTATCTCCGCAGGTAATCGTCGTAGCACTGAAGCTTTCTTT. Translated, it gives CASSISAGNRRSTEAFF.

The rearrangement joins TRBV4-3 to TRBJ1-2; 10 bases map to TRBD1. The CDR3 is 16 amino acids. The germline gives CDR1 LGHNA, CDR2 YSLEER. V dropped 3 bases and J dropped 0; count of bases not matched to a gene: 4. The CDR3 coding sequence is TGCGCCAGCAGCCAGCCGGGACAGGGGCCTAACTATGGCTACACCTTC. It translates to CASSQPGQGPNYGYTF.

This rearrangement joins TRBV15 to TRBJ1-5; 7 bases align to TRBD1. CDR1 and CDR2 from the germline V gene are LNHNV and YYDKDF (reference sequence). The CDR3 totals 13 residues. The V and J ends lost 4 bases and 4 bases, in that order; junction bases with no gene match: 1. CDR3 nucleotides: TGTGCCACCAGCACGACAGGGAATCAGCCCCAGCATTTT. This encodes CATSTTGNQPQHF.

The chain has TRBV6-6 and TRBJ2-2; D may be TRBD2 (6 bases). Trimming shortened V by 6 bases and J by 5 bases, and 16 bases separated the two germline ends. The CDR3 covers 15 residues. Germline assignment: CDR1 MNHNY and CDR2 SVGAGI (reference sequence). The CDR3 nucleotides read TGTGCCAGCAGACCCGGGACGGGGAGGACCGGGGAGCTGTTTTTT. Translating it yields CASRPGTGRTGELFF.

The rearrangement links TRBV11-2 to TRBJ1-5; 7 bases fit TRBD1. The J segment lost 7 bases and the V segment lost 1 base, leaving 10 bases of the junction unmatched. This CDR3 is built from 16 residues. Germline values: CDR1 SGHAT, CDR2 FQNNGV. CDR3 loop: CASSLGRTGKRQPQHF. The CDR3 DNA reads as TGTGCCAGCAGCTTAGGCCGGACAGGAAAGCGCCAGCCCCAGCATTTT.

The J gene is TRBJ2-3, the V gene TRBV5-4; TRBD1 is a possible D gene (5 bases). Looked up from germline, CDR1 is SGHNT and CDR2 is YYREEE (reference sequence). This CDR3 spans 15 amino acids. V was pared by 0 bases and J by 1 base, with 9 bases between. In DNA form, the CDR3 reads TGTGCCAGCAGCTTGGACCTAGGGGGCACAGATACGCAGTATTTT. Protein: CASSLDLGGTDTQYF. Supplemented by reference TRBV5-4 and TRBJ2-3, the full variable domain reads ETGVTQSPTHLIKTRGQQVTLRCSSQSGHNTVSWYQQALGQGPQFIFQYYREEENGRGNFPPRFSGLQFPNYSSELNVNALELDDSALYLCASSLDLGGTDTQYFGPGTRLTVL.

This clone was counted once. The same CDR3 arises from other DNA sequences in this sample as well. The rearrangement joins TRBV7-2 to TRBJ1-2; 7 bases are shared with TRBD1. The germline CDR1 and CDR2 sequences are SGHTA and FQGNSA. V was clipped by 2 bases and J by 5 bases; unmatched bases: 2. CDR3 length: 13 amino acids. DNA of the CDR3: TGTGCCAGCAGCTTAAACAGGGGATATGGCTACACCTTC. Translating it yields CASSLNRGYGYTF.

This clone was detected only once. The rearrangement joins TRBV19 to TRBJ2-2, with 7 bases identical to TRBD2. J was trimmed by 5 bases and V by 1 base; bases with no gene match: 7. CDR1 and CDR2 from the germline V gene are LNHDA and SQIVND (reference sequence). CDR3 length equals 16 residues. In DNA, the CDR3 is TGTGCCAGTAGTATAGTTGCGGGAGTTTTGACCGGGGAGCTGTTTTTT. Translated: CASSIVAGVLTGELFF. Full variable domain (missing parts from reference TRBV19 and TRBJ2-2): DGGITQSPKYLFRKEGQNVTLSCEQNLNHDAMYWYRQDPGQGLRLIYYSQIVNDFQKGDIAEGYSVSREKKESFPLTVTSAQKNPTAFYLCASSIVAGVLTGELFFGEGSRLTVL.

The chain uses TRBV18 and TRBJ2-7; 9 nucleotides line up with TRBD1. The CDR3 is made up of 15 amino acids. Germline CDR1 reads KGHSH; CDR2 reads LQKENI. V lost 6 bases to trimming and J lost 2 bases; unmatched junction nucleotides: 8. The DNA of the CDR3 is TGTGCCAGCTCGTCAGGGACAGGGCAACCCTACGAGCAGTACGTC. Protein product: CASSSGTGQPYEQYV.

The chain recombines TRBV7-8 with TRBJ1-1, with D tentatively TRBD1 (5 bases). Trimming stripped 1 base from V and 0 bases from J, with 12 bases between. This CDR3 is built from 16 residues. Germline CDR1 and CDR2: SGHVS and FQNEAQ. The CDR3 reads CASSLVGGPLNTEAFF. The CDR3 DNA reads TGTGCCAGCAGCTTAGTCGGGGGACCCTTGAACACTGAAGCTTTCTTT.

This clone appeared once. The chain has TRBV7-7 and TRBJ2-7, with D hard to call. The CDR3 runs 15 residues. Germline V CDR1 and CDR2: SSHAT, FNYEAQ (reference sequence). For the CDR3, the DNA is TGTGCTAGCAGCCGTCCCTATCGCTCCGATTACGAGCAGTACGTC. Residues: CASSRPYRSDYEQYV.

Details on this clone: Distinct nucleotide sequences in the sample also encode this CDR3. The chain carries TRBV27 and TRBJ1-2; D is ambiguous. The CDR3 length is 14 residues. Germline V gene sequence: CDR1 MNHEY, CDR2 SMNVEV (reference sequence). Trimming removed 3 bases from V and 4 bases from J, with 12 bases in between. CDR3 in DNA: TGTGCCAGCAGTTTGGGAGGGATCCCCTATGGCTACACCTTC. It specifies CASSLGGIPYGYTF.

V usage is TRBV4-2 and J usage is TRBJ2-7; possible D gene TRBD2, 5 bases. V lost 4 bases to trimming and J lost 0 bases, with 13 bases between them. In germline, CDR1 is LGHNA, CDR2 YNFKEQ. The CDR3 has 15 residues. CDR3 DNA: TGTGCCAGCAGCCCCCGGCTTGGGAGCTCCTACGAGCAGTACTTC. It codes for CASSPRLGSSYEQYF.

This clone was counted once. V and J are TRBV24-1 and TRBJ2-5; a possible D gene is TRBD2 (7 bases). Trimming removed 2 bases at V and 2 bases at J, with 17 bases between. Germline values: CDR1 KGHDR, CDR2 SFDVKD. This CDR3 spans 17 amino acids. CDR3 coding DNA: TGTGCCACCAGTGATTCTACGGGGAGGGGGATACAAGAGACCCAGTACTTC. Residues: CATSDSTGRGIQETQYF.

This clone was observed a single time. The chain uses TRBV11-3 and TRBJ2-1; D remains unclear. The CDR3 is 15 residues long. With 5 bases removed from V and 5 bases from J, the gap between germline ends came to 16 bases. The germline V gene encodes CDR1 SGHNT and CDR2 YENEEA. CDR3: CASSGTHRANNEQFF. The CDR3 region has the DNA TGTGCCAGCAGCGGCACCCACAGAGCAAACAATGAGCAGTTCTTC.

This chain links TRBV14 with TRBJ2-3, with TRBD2 matching over 14 bases. The CDR3 is 20 amino acids. Trimming removed 3 bases from V and 5 bases from J; junction bases left unmatched: 16. Germline values: CDR1 SGHDN, CDR2 FVKESK. CDR3 DNA sequence: TGTGCCAGCAGCCAGGGGAGATGGCGGGGACTAGCGGGGGCCGGAGATACGCAGTATTTT. Translated, it gives CASSQGRWRGLAGAGDTQYF.

The rearrangement uses TRBV21-1 and TRBJ2-7; no check of the table's D call, TRBD1, against the DNA was made. TRBV21-1 corresponds to a pseudogene. The CDR3 totals 15 residues. The DNA of the CDR3 is TGTGCCAGCCACCCGGGGACAGGGAGTCCCTACGAGCAGTACTTC. Its translation is CASHPGTGSPYEQYF.

The chain employs TRBV25-1 and TRBJ2-7; TRBD1 might be the D (6 bases). The CDR3 extends over 13 amino acids. Germline V CDR1 and CDR2: MGHDK, SYGVNS. The germline V and J ends were trimmed by 4 bases and 0 bases, with 7 bases remaining between them. CDR3 sequence (DNA): TGTGCCAGCAGTGCCAGGGGCTCCTACGAGCAGTACTTC. It translates to CASSARGSYEQYF.

This clone was seen only a few times. This chain joins TRBV7-2 and TRBJ2-2; tentatively, D is TRBD1 (5 bases). V was shortened by 4 bases and J by 4 bases, with 13 bases between the two germline ends. Germline V gene sequence: CDR1 SGHTA, CDR2 FQGNSA. The CDR3 is made up of 15 amino acids. The CDR3 DNA follows: TGTGCCAGCAGCTCAGGGTGGGTGGGCACCGGGGAGCTGTTTTTT. Encoded protein: CASSSGWVGTGELFF.

The gene calls are TRBV3-1 (or the pseudogene TRBV3-2) and TRBJ2-1; maybe TRBD2 (7 bases). Germline values: CDR1 LGHDT, CDR2 YNNKEL (reference sequence). Trimming left V 5 bases short and J 0 bases short, with 11 bases between. This CDR3 region has 15 residues. Written as DNA, the CDR3 is TGTGCCAGCAGCGGGGGGGCGTACTCCTACAATGAGCAGTTCTTC. As protein: CASSGGAYSYNEQFF.

The chain has TRBV10-1 and TRBJ1-1; TRBD1 agrees at 9 bases. J was trimmed by 1 base and V by 7 bases; bases with no gene match: 4. This CDR3 comprises 14 residues. Germline CDR1 WNHNN, CDR2 SYGVQD (reference sequence). CDR3 in DNA: TGCGCCAGCACCCCGGACAGGGGGAACACTGAAGCTTTCTTT. Translating it yields CASTPDRGNTEAFF.

To note about this clone: Different DNA sequences within this sample yield the same CDR3. The J gene is TRBJ1-5, the V gene TRBV7-2, with D maybe TRBD1 (6 bases). The CDR3 is 14 amino acids. Germline-derived CDR1 and CDR2 are SGHTA and FQGNSA. Trimming stripped 5 bases from V and 2 bases from J, with 10 bases between. The CDR3 DNA is TGTGCCAGCAGCCTTAGACAGGGCAATCAGCCCCAGCATTTT. It is translated as CASSLRQGNQPQHF. Together with reference TRBV7-2 and TRBJ1-5, the CDR3 gives the full variable domain: GAGVSQSPSNKVTEKGKDVELRCDPISGHTALYWYRQSLGQGLEFLIYFQGNSAPDKSGLPSDRFSAERTGGSVSTLTIQRTQQEDSAVYLCASSLRQGNQPQHFGDGTRLSIL.